These 12 T cell receptor beta chains share one sample of origin, sequenced in a study of T cells in Graves' hyperthyroidism and ophthalmopathy. The investigators amplified TCR beta CDR3 regions from RNA transcripts. During a first-round RT-PCR of the TCR CDR3, the HTBI primer set was used. TCRdb passed the multiplex PCR reads through MiXCR, listing each CDR3 protein once. The repertoire holds around 600,000 distinct CDR3 sequences, with more than 13% as singletons. Source material: blood. The source is a woman between 18 and 29 years old with Graves' ophthalmopathy.

This clonotype was seen many times. The gene calls are TRBV6-1 and TRBJ1-2; 9 positions match TRBD1. CDR1 and CDR2 from the germline V gene are MNHNS and SASEGT. The CDR3 contains 15 residues. The V gene end was trimmed by 6 bases and the J gene end by 7 bases; junction bases not matched to a gene: 12. The CDR3 is CASRPLDRGRGGYTF. In DNA, the CDR3 is TGTGCCAGCAGACCACTGGACAGGGGAAGGGGTGGCTACACCTTC.

This clonotype was recorded many times. CDR3 protein: CASSPVLMHEQFF. The CDR3 DNA is TGTGCCAGCAGTCCCGTCTTAATGCATGAGCAGTTCTTC. The rearrangement uses TRBV12-3 or TRBV12-4 and TRBJ2-1; D unresolved. CDR3 size: 13 residues. Trimming removed 5 bases at V and 8 bases at J, with 13 bases between.

In its sample, this clonotype was seen many times. The chain uses TRBV28 and TRBJ2-3; D ambiguous. The CDR3 consists of 14 residues. In germline, CDR1 is MDHEN, CDR2 SYDVKM. The ends were cut back, 1 base at V and 3 bases at J, with 8 bases in the middle. The DNA for the CDR3 is TGTGCCAGCAGTTTATCTAAAATAACAGATACGCAGTATTTT. Protein product: CASSLSKITDTQYF.

At least ten counts were recorded for this clonotype. The gene calls are TRBV20-1 and TRBJ2-1, with a tentative D call TRBD2 (5 bases). The CDR3 extends over 14 amino acids. Germline V gene lookup returns CDR1 DFQATT and CDR2 SNEGSKA (reference sequence). The ends were cut back, 5 bases at V and 8 bases at J, with 19 bases in the middle. In nucleotides, the CDR3 is TGCAGTGCTCCACTAGGCCTTAGTGTATATGAGCAGTTCTTC. Residues: CSAPLGLSVYEQFF.

The chain combines TRBV9 with TRBJ2-7; 12 nucleotides align to TRBD2. Trimming cost V 0 bases and J 4 bases; bases outside gene matches: 2. Per the germline V gene, CDR1 is SGDLS and CDR2 is YYNGEE. This CDR3 comprises 15 residues. The CDR3, as DNA: TGTGCCAGCAGCGTAGATACTAGCGGGAGGTACGAGCAGTACTTC. It translates to CASSVDTSGRYEQYF.

This clonotype occurred a few times. The genes are TRBV27 and TRBJ1-5, with 7 bases that match TRBD1. The trim removed 0 bases at V and 10 bases at J, leaving 12 bases unmatched. The CDR3 contains 16 residues. In germline, CDR1 is MNHEY, CDR2 SMNVEV (reference sequence). This chain's CDR3 is CASSLSPGTEIGPQHF. DNA of the CDR3: TGTGCCAGCAGTTTATCCCCCGGGACAGAAATAGGTCCCCAGCATTTT.

This clonotype was picked up many times. The V call is TRBV2, the J call TRBJ2-7; D possibly corresponds to TRBD1 (6 bases). Germline V lookup: CDR1 SNHLY, CDR2 FYNNEI. V was trimmed by 5 bases and J by 2 bases, leaving 13 bases between them. The CDR3 covers 14 residues. CDR3 DNA: TGTGCCAGCAGTACTGACAGGACGGCCTACGAGCAGTACTTC. As protein: CASSTDRTAYEQYF.

This clonotype was counted a few times. The V and J genes are TRBV4-2 and TRBJ1-5; no clear D gene. Trimming removed 1 base at V and 5 bases at J, with 12 bases between. The germline CDR1 and CDR2 sequences are LGHNA and YNFKEQ. The CDR3 contains 15 residues. CDR3 sequence: CASSQGHGSHQPQHF. The DNA for the CDR3 is TGTGCCAGCAGCCAAGGACATGGCAGTCATCAGCCCCAGCATTTT.

Ten or more counts support this clonotype. V and J are TRBV4-1 and TRBJ2-3, with D hard to call. V was pared by 3 bases and J by 2 bases, with 12 bases between. The CDR3 totals 15 residues. CDR1 is MGHRA and CDR2 is YSYEKL in the germline V gene. The CDR3 DNA is TGCGCCAGCAGCCACCTTTCAGATTTCACAGATACGCAGTATTTT. Translated, it gives CASSHLSDFTDTQYF.

This clonotype was counted between two and nine times. The rearrangement links TRBV12-3 or TRBV12-4 to TRBJ2-5; 7 bases are a match to TRBD2. Trimming cost V 2 bases and J 4 bases; bases outside gene matches: 10. This CDR3 region has 16 residues. CDR3 amino acids: CASSLNGGGVSETQYF. Written as DNA, the CDR3 is TGTGCCAGCAGTTTAAATGGGGGGGGGGTTTCAGAGACCCAGTACTTC.

The chain links TRBV7-3 to TRBJ2-3, with 9 bases lining up with TRBD1. CDR1 is SGHTA, CDR2 FQGTGA, per germline. The trim removed 5 bases at V and 0 bases at J, leaving 6 bases unmatched. This CDR3 is built from 16 residues. Written as DNA, the CDR3 is TGTGCCAGCAGCCGTGGACAGGGGTTCAGCACAGATACGCAGTATTTT. Amino acids: CASSRGQGFSTDTQYF.

Points on this clonotype: A junction boundary mismatches the germline segment, possibly from a read error. This sequence joins TRBV6-5 and TRBJ2-7, with 7 bases identical to TRBD1. The CDR3 is 14 residues long. Germline V CDR1 and CDR2: MNHEY, SVGAGI. The CDR3: CASSSTTGTYGQYF. DNA for the CDR3: TGTGCCAGCAGTTCTACGACAGGGACCTACGGGCAGTACTTC.